This paragraph covers one TCR beta chain sequence. The authors ran a second PCR of roughly 6 to 12 cycles using a sample-barcoded 5' primer and a J-beta primer mix. TCRdb processed the 5' RACE reads anew with MiXCR; each CDR3 protein has one entry. This sample has about 1.4 million distinct CDR3 sequences; 59% occur once, and the top ten carry 6.5% to 8.5%. The data belong to a study of blood T cells in healthy people across ages. V shed 6 bases and J shed 0 bases, with 21 bases lying between them. The CDR3 is 16 amino acids. Germline V CDR1 and CDR2: DFQATT, SNEGSKA (reference sequence). This chain joins TRBV20-1 and TRBJ2-7; D uncertain. The specimen was blood. This receptor was identified in a man between 18 and 35 years old in good health. The CDR3 loop reads CSATTLAPTPSYEQYF. For the CDR3, the DNA is TGCAGTGCCACGACCCTTGCCCCAACTCCCTCCTACGAGCAGTACTTC.